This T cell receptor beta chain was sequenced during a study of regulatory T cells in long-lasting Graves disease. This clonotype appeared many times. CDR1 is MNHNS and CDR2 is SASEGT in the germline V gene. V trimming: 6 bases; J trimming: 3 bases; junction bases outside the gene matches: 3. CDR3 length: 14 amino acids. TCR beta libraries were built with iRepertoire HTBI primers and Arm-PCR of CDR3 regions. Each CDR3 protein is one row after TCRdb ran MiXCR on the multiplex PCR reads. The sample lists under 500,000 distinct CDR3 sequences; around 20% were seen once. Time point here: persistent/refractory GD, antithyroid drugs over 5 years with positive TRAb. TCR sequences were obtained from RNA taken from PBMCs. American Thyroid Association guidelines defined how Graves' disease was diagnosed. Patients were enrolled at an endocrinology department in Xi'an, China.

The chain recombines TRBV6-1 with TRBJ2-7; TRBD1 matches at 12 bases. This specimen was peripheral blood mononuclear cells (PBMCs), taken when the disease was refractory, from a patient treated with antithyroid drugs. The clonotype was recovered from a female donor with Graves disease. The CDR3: CASRGTGGGYEQYF. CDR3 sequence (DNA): TGTGCCAGCAGAGGGACAGGGGGCGGCTACGAGCAGTACTTC.